This entry lists 2 T cell receptor beta chains sequenced from one sample in a study of control samples from healthy donors and cancer patients. The method was immunoSEQ multiplex PCR; TCRdb's version includes in-frame clones alone and lacks a portion of them. This table holds about 83,000 clones, around 92% found once. Sequenced: blood. Source of these receptors: a man aged 45-60 years in good health.

V usage is TRBV12-3 or TRBV12-4 and J usage is TRBJ1-5; weak D call: TRBD1 (5 bases). The V end was cut by 7 bases, the J end by 4 bases, with 11 bases between. The CDR3 runs 13 residues. The CDR3 is CASKMGGNQPQHF. As DNA, the CDR3 is TGTGCCAGCAAGATGGGGGGGAATCAGCCCCAGCATTTT.

The chain employs TRBV9 and TRBJ1-4; D remains unclear. Trimming took off 0 bases at V and 0 bases at J, with 6 bases between the two ends. This CDR3 comprises 15 residues. Germline CDR1 reads SGDLS; CDR2 reads YYNGEE. The CDR3 bases are TGTGCCAGCAGCGTAGCGTTAGCAACTAATGAAAAACTGTTTTTT. Its translation is CASSVALATNEKLFF.